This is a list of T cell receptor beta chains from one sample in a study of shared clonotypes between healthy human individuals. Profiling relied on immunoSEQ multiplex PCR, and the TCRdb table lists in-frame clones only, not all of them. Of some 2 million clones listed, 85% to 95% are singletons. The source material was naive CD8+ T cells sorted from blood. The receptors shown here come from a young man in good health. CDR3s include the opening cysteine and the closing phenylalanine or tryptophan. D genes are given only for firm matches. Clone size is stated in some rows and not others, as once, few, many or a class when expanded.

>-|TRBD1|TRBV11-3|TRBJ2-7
CASSPGTGGTSYEQYF
TGTGCCAGCAGCCCCGGGACAGGGGGCACCTCCTACGAGCAGTACTTC
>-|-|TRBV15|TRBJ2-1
CATSRSSQGGNEQFF
TGTGCCACCAGCAGGTCGTCGCAGGGAGGCAATGAGCAGTTCTTC
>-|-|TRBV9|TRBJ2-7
CASSEGTGYEQYF
TGTGCCAGCAGCGAGGGGACGGGCTACGAGCAGTACTTC
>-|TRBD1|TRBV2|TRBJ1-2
CASSESRDRDLYGYTF
TGTGCCAGCAGTGAATCGCGGGACAGGGACTTGTATGGCTACACCTTC
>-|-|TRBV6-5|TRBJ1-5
CASSIGWGGNQPQHF
TGTGCCAGCAGTATAGGGTGGGGGGGGAATCAGCCCCAGCATTTT
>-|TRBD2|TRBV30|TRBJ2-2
CAWSGTSWMGELFF
TGTGCCTGGAGTGGGACTAGCTGGATGGGGGAGCTGTTTTTT
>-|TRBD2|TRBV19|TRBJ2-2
CASSMNSGGLPDGELFF
TGTGCCAGTAGTATGAATAGCGGGGGCCTTCCAGACGGGGAGCTGTTTTTT
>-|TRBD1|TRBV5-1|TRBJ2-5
CASSLAPTGVQETQYF
TGCGCCAGCAGCTTGGCCCCGACAGGGGTGCAAGAGACCCAGTACTTC
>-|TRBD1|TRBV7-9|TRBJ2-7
CASSLGQGTAYEQYF
TGTGCCAGCAGCCTGGGACAGGGAACAGCCTACGAGCAGTACTTC
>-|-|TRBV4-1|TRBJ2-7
CASSQGSWGSEQYF
TGCGCCAGCAGCCAGGGTAGTTGGGGATCCGAGCAGTACTTC
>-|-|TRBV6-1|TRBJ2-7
CASRSRGAYEQYF
TGTGCCAGCAGAAGCAGGGGAGCCTACGAGCAGTACTTC
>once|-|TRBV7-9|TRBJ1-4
CASRTSDEKLFF
TGTGCCAGCAGGACGTCCGATGAAAAACTGTTTTTT
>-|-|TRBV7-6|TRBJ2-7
CASSSNVLPREQYF
TGTGCCAGCAGCTCCAACGTCCTGCCGAGGGAGCAGTACTTC
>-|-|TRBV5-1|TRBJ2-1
CASRPGGHNEQFF
TGCGCCAGCAGACCCGGGGGCCACAATGAGCAGTTCTTC
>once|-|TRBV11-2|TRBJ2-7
CASSLHDSLYEQYF
TGTGCCAGCAGCTTACATGACAGCCTATACGAGCAGTACTTC
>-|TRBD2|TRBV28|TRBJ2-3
CASSLGLAGGPGDTQYF
TGTGCCAGCAGTTTAGGACTAGCGGGGGGGCCTGGAGATACGCAGTATTTT
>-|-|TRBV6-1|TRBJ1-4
CASSGYGGTNEKLFF
TGTGCCAGCAGTGGGTACGGGGGAACTAATGAAAAACTGTTTTTT
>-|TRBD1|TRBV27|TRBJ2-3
CASKRQGASDTQYF
TGTGCCAGCAAAAGACAGGGGGCTTCAGATACGCAGTATTTT
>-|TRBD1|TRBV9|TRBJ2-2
CASSRTGTGIPGELFF
TGTGCCAGCAGTCGAACCGGGACAGGGATTCCCGGGGAGCTGTTTTTT
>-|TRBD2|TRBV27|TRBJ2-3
CASSPVAGVTDTQYF
TGTGCCAGCAGCCCGGTAGCGGGAGTAACAGATACGCAGTATTTT
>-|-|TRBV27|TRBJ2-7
CASSFGDGTYEQYF
TGTGCCAGCAGTTTTGGGGACGGGACCTACGAGCAGTACTTC
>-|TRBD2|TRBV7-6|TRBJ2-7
CASSLAGESYEQYF
TGTGCCAGCAGCCTAGCGGGGGAGTCCTACGAGCAGTACTTC
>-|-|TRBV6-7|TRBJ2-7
CASSYLVYEGQRETTYEQYF
TGTGCCAGCAGTTACTTGGTTTATGAAGGACAAAGGGAGACTACCTACGAGCAGTACTTC
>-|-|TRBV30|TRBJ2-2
CAWTLPWLNTGELFF
TGTGCCTGGACGCTCCCGTGGCTCAACACCGGGGAGCTGTTTTTT
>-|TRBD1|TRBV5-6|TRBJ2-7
CASSPFGHWDRDLSYEQYF
TGTGCCAGCAGCCCATTTGGGCACTGGGACAGGGACCTATCCTACGAGCAGTACTTC
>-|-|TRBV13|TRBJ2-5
CASSYGRRQQETQYF
TGTGCCAGCAGCTACGGACGGAGACAACAAGAGACCCAGTACTTC
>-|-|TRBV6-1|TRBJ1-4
CASGRMATLEKLFF
TGTGCCAGCGGGCGGATGGCGACGCTAGAAAAACTGTTTTTT
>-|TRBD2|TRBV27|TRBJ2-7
CASSGLADYEQYF
TGTGCCAGCAGTGGACTAGCGGATTACGAGCAGTACTTC
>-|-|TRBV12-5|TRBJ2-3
CASQAPLGTDTQYF
TGTGCTAGTCAGGCCCCTCTTGGCACAGATACGCAGTATTTT
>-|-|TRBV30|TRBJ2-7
CAWMSDNSYEQYF
TGTGCCTGGATGTCGGACAACTCCTACGAGCAGTACTTC
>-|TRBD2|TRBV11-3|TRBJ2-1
CASSSPTSSPYNEQFF
TGTGCCAGCAGCTCACCGACTAGCTCCCCCTACAATGAGCAGTTCTTC
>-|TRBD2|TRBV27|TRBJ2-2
CASTTILGGANTGELFF
TGTGCCAGCACCACAATTCTCGGGGGGGCGAACACCGGGGAGCTGTTTTTT
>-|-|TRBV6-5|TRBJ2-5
CASRTGAETQYF
TGTGCCAGCAGAACCGGGGCCGAGACCCAGTACTTC
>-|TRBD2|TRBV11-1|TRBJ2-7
CASSHLTSGGREQYF
TGTGCCAGCAGCCATCTGACTAGCGGGGGGCGTGAGCAGTACTTC
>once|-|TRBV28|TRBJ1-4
CASSSSDRTNEKLFF
TGTGCCAGCAGTTCCTCGGACAGAACTAATGAAAAACTGTTTTTT
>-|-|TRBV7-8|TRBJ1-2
CASSLSVQVPYGYTF
TGTGCCAGCAGCTTATCGGTCCAGGTGCCTTATGGCTACACCTTC
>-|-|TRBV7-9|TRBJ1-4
CASSLLSTGEEKLFF
TGTGCCAGCAGCTTATTGAGTACGGGAGAGGAAAAACTGTTTTTT
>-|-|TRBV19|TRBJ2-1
CASNPNYDWDGDLHYGEQFF
TGTGCCAGTAACCCTAACTACGACTGGGACGGAGATTTACATTACGGTGAGCAGTTCTTC
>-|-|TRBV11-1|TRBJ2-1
CASSLRGGFNEQFF
TGTGCCAGCAGCTTACGGGGAGGCTTCAATGAGCAGTTCTTC
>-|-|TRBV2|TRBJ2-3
CASSEMVSPGEDTQYF
TGTGCCAGCAGTGAAATGGTCTCCCCGGGGGAAGATACGCAGTATTTT
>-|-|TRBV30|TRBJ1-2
CAWSVGRDVYGYTF
TGTGCCTGGAGTGTGGGCAGGGATGTTTATGGCTACACCTTC
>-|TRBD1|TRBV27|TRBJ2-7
CASSFSTGTAYEQYF
TGTGCCAGCAGTTTCTCCACCGGGACAGCCTACGAGCAGTACTTC
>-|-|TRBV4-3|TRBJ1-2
CASSPTLGDHGYTF
TGCGCCAGCAGCCCAACCCTCGGGGACCATGGCTACACCTTC
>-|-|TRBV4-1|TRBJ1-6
CASSQEVGVISPLHF
TGCGCCAGCAGCCAAGAGGTGGGGGTGATTTCACCCCTCCACTTT
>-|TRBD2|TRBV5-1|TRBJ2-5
CASSLSLAHQKETQYF
TGCGCCAGCAGCCTCTCACTAGCGCACCAAAAAGAGACCCAGTACTTC
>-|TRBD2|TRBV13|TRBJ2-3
CASSPTDLSGGWDTQYF
TGTGCCAGCAGCCCGACTGATCTGAGCGGGGGTTGGGATACGCAGTATTTT
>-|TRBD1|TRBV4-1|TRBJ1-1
CASSRTQTGPNTEAFF
TGCGCCAGCAGCCGTACACAGACAGGGCCGAACACTGAAGCTTTCTTT
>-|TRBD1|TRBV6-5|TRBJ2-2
CASSYGTGATGELFF
TGTGCCAGCAGTTACGGGACAGGGGCCACCGGGGAGCTGTTTTTT
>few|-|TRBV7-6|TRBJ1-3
CASSPWTSTSGNTIYF
TGTGCCAGCAGCCCCTGGACTTCCACCTCTGGAAACACCATATATTTT
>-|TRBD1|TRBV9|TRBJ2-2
CASSSDRGPTVGELFF
TGTGCCAGCAGCTCGGACAGGGGGCCGACGGTCGGGGAGCTGTTTTTT
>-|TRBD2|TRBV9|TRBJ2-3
CASSVEAGGPNTQYF
TGTGCCAGCAGCGTAGAAGCGGGGGGGCCGAATACGCAGTATTTT
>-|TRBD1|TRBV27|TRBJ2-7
CASSLLGQGSYEQYF
TGTGCCAGCAGTTTATTGGGACAGGGTTCCTACGAGCAGTACTTC
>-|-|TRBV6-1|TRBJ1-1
CASSETGNTEAFF
TGTGCCAGCAGTGAAACGGGGAACACTGAAGCTTTCTTT
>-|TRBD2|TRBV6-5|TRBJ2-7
CASSPLGGEQYF
TGTGCCAGCAGTCCCCTGGGGGGGGAGCAGTACTTC
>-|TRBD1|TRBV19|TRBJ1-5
CASRDRASNQPQHF
TGTGCCAGTAGAGACAGGGCTAGCAATCAGCCCCAGCATTTT
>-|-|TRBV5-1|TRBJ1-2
CASSLGGEDYGYTF
TGCGCCAGCAGCTTGGGGGGCGAGGACTATGGCTACACCTTC
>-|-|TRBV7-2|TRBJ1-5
CASSLSLASQPQHF
TGTGCCAGCAGCTTAAGCCTAGCGAGCCAGCCCCAGCATTTT
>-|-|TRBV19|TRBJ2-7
CASSISQGAYEQYF
TGTGCCAGTAGTATTTCCCAGGGCGCCTACGAGCAGTACTTC